One sample yielded the 14 T cell receptor beta chains listed below, sequenced in a study of T-cell reconstitution after alpha-beta-depleted transplantation in children. Unique molecular identifiers were used to barcode this TCRbeta library. TCRdb fed the PCR reads into MiXCR, producing one record per CDR3 protein. The sample yields about 610,000 distinct CDR3 sequences, under 12% seen once. This specimen consisted of PBMCs from the stem cell graft donor, obtained from the stem cell graft. These receptors all come from a human donor who donated a stem cell graft to a child with acute myeloid leukemia.

This clonotype occurred many times. CDR3 in amino acids: CASSLRDRVRNQPQHF. The CDR3 coding sequence is TGTGCCAGTAGTCTCCGGGACAGGGTCCGCAATCAGCCCCAGCATTTT. The chain joins TRBV19 to TRBJ1-5; 9 bases line up with TRBD1. CDR1 and CDR2 from the germline V gene are LNHDA and SQIVND (reference sequence). The CDR3 totals 16 residues. After removal of 5 bases from V and 2 bases from J, the junction contained 7 bases not matched to a gene.

The chain joins TRBV27 to TRBJ2-3; maybe TRBD2 (6 bases). V was clipped by 5 bases and J by 2 bases, with 17 bases between them. Germline CDR1 MNHEY, CDR2 SMNVEV (reference sequence). The CDR3 has 16 amino acids. The chain's CDR3 is CASSGKRATATDTQYF. Written as DNA, the CDR3 is TGTGCCAGCAGTGGGAAGCGGGCGACAGCCACAGATACGCAGTATTTT.

J is TRBJ2-7 and V is TRBV6-2 or TRBV6-3; either TRBD1 or TRBD2 may supply D (5 bases each). Per the germline V gene, CDR1 is MNHEY and CDR2 is SVGEGT. V lost 2 bases to trimming and J lost 4 bases, with 9 bases between them. The CDR3 spans 13 residues. The CDR3 spells CASSYGGTYEQYF. CDR3 in DNA: TGTGCCAGCAGTTACGGTGGGACGTACGAGCAGTACTTC.

V is TRBV6-2 or TRBV6-3 and J is TRBJ1-1; 9 nucleotides agree with TRBD1. Trimming at V came to 6 bases and at J to 0 bases, leaving 8 bases not matched to a gene. The CDR3 is made up of 16 amino acids. Per germline, CDR1 MNHEY and CDR2 SVGEGT. CDR3 nucleotides: TGTGCCAGCAGGCCTCCGGGACAGGGCATGAACACTGAAGCTTTCTTT. This codes for CASRPPGQGMNTEAFF.

This clonotype was recorded many times. This chain connects TRBV28 to TRBJ2-3; 9 bases map to TRBD1. The CDR3 is made up of 19 amino acids. V was clipped by 5 bases and J by 0 bases; unmatched bases: 15. CDR1 and CDR2 (germline): MDHEN, SYDVKM. The CDR3 DNA sequence: TGTGCCAGCAGTCCGCTTAAAAGGACAGGGGCCCGTAGCACAGATACGCAGTATTTT. As protein: CASSPLKRTGARSTDTQYF.

This clonotype came up many times. This chain uses TRBV6-2 or TRBV6-3 with TRBJ2-1; D may be TRBD1 or TRBD2 (5 bases each). Germline V gene lookup returns CDR1 MNHEY and CDR2 SVGEGT. The CDR3 is made up of 13 amino acids. Trimming shortened V by 8 bases and J by 3 bases, and 11 bases separated the two germline ends. The CDR3 DNA is TGTGCCAGCTCCGGGACGGACTACAATGAGCAGTTCTTC. Translated, it gives CASSGTDYNEQFF.

This clonotype was detected many times. The chain couples TRBV6-5 to TRBJ1-3, with TRBD1 as a possible D gene (5 bases). This CDR3 comprises 18 residues. Germline loops: CDR1 MNHEY, CDR2 SVGAGI. The ends were cut back, 2 bases at V and 0 bases at J, with 17 bases in the middle. CDR3 region: CASSYLTRGFSSGNTIYF. In DNA form, the CDR3 reads TGTGCCAGCAGTTACCTAACGCGGGGGTTCAGCTCTGGAAACACCATATATTTT.

This clonotype was seen once. The CDR3 is CASSSLTGNSYEQYF. The DNA for the CDR3 is TGTGCCAGCAGCTCATTGACAGGGAACTCCTACGAGCAGTACTTC. The chain combines TRBV11-2 with TRBJ2-7; 7 nucleotides line up with TRBD1. CDR1 SGHAT and CDR2 FQNNGV come from the germline V gene. The junction had 6 bases not matched to a gene; V was cut back by 4 bases and J by 0 bases. The CDR3 extends over 15 amino acids. Supplemented by reference TRBV11-2 and TRBJ2-7, the full variable domain reads EAGVAQSPRYKIIEKRQSVAFWCNPISGHATLYWYQQILGQGPKLLIQFQNNGVVDDSQLPKDRFSAERLKGVDSTLKIQPAKLEDSAVYLCASSSLTGNSYEQYFGPGTRLTVT.

A few counts support this clonotype. The V and J genes are TRBV20-1 and TRBJ1-6; D is undetermined. Trimming removed 3 bases at V and 2 bases at J, with 14 bases between. CDR1 is DFQATT, CDR2 SNEGSKA, per germline (reference sequence). CDR3 length: 16 residues. The CDR3 loop reads CSASILRGAYNSPLHF. The CDR3 DNA follows: TGCAGTGCTAGTATTCTCCGTGGTGCCTATAATTCACCCCTCCACTTT.

The chain employs TRBV12-3 or TRBV12-4 and TRBJ2-1; 9 positions agree with TRBD1. J was trimmed by 3 bases and V by 6 bases; bases with no gene match: 3. This CDR3 is built from 14 residues. CDR3 amino acids: CASRPGQGYNEQFF. The CDR3 DNA sequence: TGTGCCAGCAGACCGGGACAGGGCTACAATGAGCAGTTCTTC.

This clonotype occurred many times. V usage is TRBV9 and J usage is TRBJ2-1, with 9 bases identical to TRBD1. Trimming cost V 5 bases and J 0 bases; bases outside gene matches: 3. Germline CDR1 reads SGDLS; CDR2 reads YYNGEE. CDR3 length: 15 residues. CDR3 loop: CASSVGQGSYNEQFF. The CDR3 DNA reads as TGTGCCAGCAGTGTGGGACAGGGCTCCTACAATGAGCAGTTCTTC.

This chain uses TRBV20-1 with TRBJ1-4; 7 positions agree with TRBD1. The length of the CDR3 is 16 residues. Trimming took 0 bases from V and 6 from J; bases not matched to a gene: 10. Germline CDR1 reads DFQATT; CDR2 reads SNEGSKA (reference sequence). CDR3 coding DNA: TGCAGTGCTAGAGATCCCCGACAGGGAATAGATGAAAAACTGTTTTTT. As protein: CSARDPRQGIDEKLFF.

CDR3 residues: CASAQDEQGYEKLFF. DNA of the CDR3: TGTGCCAGCGCTCAGGACGAGCAAGGATATGAAAAACTGTTTTTT. The chain employs TRBV11-2 and TRBJ1-4; D unresolved. Germline V gives CDR1 SGHAT, CDR2 FQNNGV. The CDR3 runs 15 residues. The V gene lost 8 bases and the J gene lost 6 bases, with 19 bases spanning the gap.

The J gene is TRBJ1-2, the V gene TRBV12-3 or TRBV12-4; D unresolved. This CDR3 has 15 residues. The V end was cut by 1 base, the J end by 0 bases, with 9 bases between. In DNA, the CDR3 is TGTGCCAGCAGTTTAGTAGGCTCCCCTAACTATGGCTACACCTTC. Residues: CASSLVGSPNYGYTF.